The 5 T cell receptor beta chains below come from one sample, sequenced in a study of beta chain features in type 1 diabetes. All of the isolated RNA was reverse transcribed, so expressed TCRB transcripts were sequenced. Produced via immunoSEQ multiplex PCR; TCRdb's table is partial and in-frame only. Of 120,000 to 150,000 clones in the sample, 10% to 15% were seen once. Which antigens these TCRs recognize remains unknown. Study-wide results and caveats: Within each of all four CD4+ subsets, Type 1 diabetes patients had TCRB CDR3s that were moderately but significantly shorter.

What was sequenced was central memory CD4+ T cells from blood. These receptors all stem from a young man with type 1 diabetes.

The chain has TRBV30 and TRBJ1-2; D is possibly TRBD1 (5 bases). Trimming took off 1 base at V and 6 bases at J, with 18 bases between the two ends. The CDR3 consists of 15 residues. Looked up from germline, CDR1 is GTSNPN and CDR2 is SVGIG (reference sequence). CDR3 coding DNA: TGTGCCTGGAGTGGGGTTTGGCAGGGTGCTGATGGCTACACCTTC. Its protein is CAWSGVWQGADGYTF.

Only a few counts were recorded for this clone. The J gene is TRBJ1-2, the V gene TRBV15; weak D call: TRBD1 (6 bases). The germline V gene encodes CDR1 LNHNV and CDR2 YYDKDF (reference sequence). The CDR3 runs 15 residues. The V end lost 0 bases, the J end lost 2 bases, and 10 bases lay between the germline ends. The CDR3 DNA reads TGTGCCACCAGCAGAGATACAGGGAGCAACTATGGCTACACCTTC. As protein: CATSRDTGSNYGYTF.

CDR3: CASSQGTAVGANEKLFF. The CDR3 coding sequence is TGCGCCAGCAGCCAAGGGACCGCCGTCGGGGCTAATGAAAAACTGTTTTTT. The rearrangement links TRBV4-1 to TRBJ1-4, with no clear D. CDR3 length: 17 amino acids. V was cut by 1 base and J by 3 bases, with 15 bases left in between. Germline V CDR1 and CDR2: MGHRA, YSYEKL.

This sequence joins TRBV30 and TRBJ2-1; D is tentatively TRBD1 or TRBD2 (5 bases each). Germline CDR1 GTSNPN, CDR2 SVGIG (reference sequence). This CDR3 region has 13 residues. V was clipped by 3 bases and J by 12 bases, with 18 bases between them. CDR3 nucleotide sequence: TGTGCCTGGAGAACACTCACGGGGACGGGGCAGTTCTTC. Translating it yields CAWRTLTGTGQFF.

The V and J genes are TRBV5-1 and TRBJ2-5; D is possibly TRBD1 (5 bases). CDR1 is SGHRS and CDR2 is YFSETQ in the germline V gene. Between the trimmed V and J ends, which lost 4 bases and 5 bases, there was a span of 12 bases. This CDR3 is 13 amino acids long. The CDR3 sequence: CASSPRDPETQYF. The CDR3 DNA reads TGCGCCAGCAGCCCCAGGGATCCGGAGACCCAGTACTTC.